The T cell receptor beta chain described here comes from a study of blood T cells in healthy people across ages. Study-wide background: There was about one barcoded beta molecule captured by template switching per two T cells. Study-wide findings and caveats: While age rose, TCR beta diversity per million T cells dropped in a roughly linear way.

This clonotype appeared a few times. The antigen remains unidentified. The junction had 5 bases not matched to a gene; V was cut back by 6 bases and J by 6 bases. CDR3 length: 13 residues. Germline V CDR1 and CDR2: MDHEN, SYDVKM. Through a sample-barcoded 5' primer and a J-beta primer mix, a second PCR was run for roughly 7 to 12 cycles. TCRdb fed the 5' RACE reads into MiXCR, producing one record per CDR3 protein. This table holds 800,000 to 1,300,000 distinct CDR3 sequences, approximately 25% found once. PBMCs, at least 7 million per sample, were isolated. The sample was also linked to a second study, of T cells of mothers and their children.

This chain joins TRBV28 and TRBJ2-1; the match to TRBD1 covers 7 bases. Sequencing input: blood. The origin of this receptor is a girl aged 2-9 years in good health. CDR3 amino acids: CASRGQMFNEQFF. The CDR3 coding sequence is TGTGCCAGCAGGGGACAGATGTTCAATGAGCAGTTCTTC.